This T cell receptor (beta chain) was captured by sequencing in a study of blood T cell repertoires in COVID-19. Profiling relied on immunoSEQ multiplex PCR, and the TCRdb table lists in-frame clones only, not all of them. The sample records 84,000 or so clones, approximately 90% being singletons. The V and J ends lost 6 bases and 7 bases, in that order; junction bases with no gene match: 2. Germline CDR1 GTSNPN, CDR2 SVGIG (reference sequence). The CDR3 has 10 amino acids. The sequence derives from a man between 60 and 70 years old with acute or convalescent COVID-19. Sequenced sample: peripheral blood. This sequence joins TRBV30 and TRBJ1-2; 7 bases agree with TRBD1. This CDR3 reads CACSGGGYTF. Here the CDR3 DNA reads TGTGCCTGTTCAGGGGGTGGCTACACCTTC.